This T cell receptor beta chain was identified in a study of cytomegalovirus exposure and HLA in healthy donors. CDR3 length: 15 residues. The V and J ends lost 6 bases and 8 bases, in that order; junction bases with no gene match: 12. Germline lookup yields CDR1 SNHLY and CDR2 FYNNEI. The PCR contained 60 Vbeta and 13 Jbeta primers. Measured with immunoSEQ multiplex PCR; TCRdb has only the in-frame clones, and not every one. Of 150,000 or so clones listed, around four fifths are singletons. Concerning this clone itself: Its antigen is as yet unknown.

General study points: Later analysis showed TCR association rates varying by HLA locus, highest for DRB1 and lowest for HLA-C. The study carried out a later analysis of TCR beta sequences. It associated approximately 15,000 of them with specific HLA alleles at a false discovery rate of 0.05. TCR sequences were mostly rare, though some public TCRs occurred in many donors.

Input material: PBMCs. This sequence originates from a man younger than 40 in good health and CMV-seropositive. The V and J genes are TRBV2 and TRBJ1-4, with TRBD1 matching 7 bases. The CDR3 nucleotides are TGTGCCAGCAGAGTCTGGGACAGTAGCGCCGAAAAACTGTTTTTT. Its translation: CASRVWDSSAEKLFF.